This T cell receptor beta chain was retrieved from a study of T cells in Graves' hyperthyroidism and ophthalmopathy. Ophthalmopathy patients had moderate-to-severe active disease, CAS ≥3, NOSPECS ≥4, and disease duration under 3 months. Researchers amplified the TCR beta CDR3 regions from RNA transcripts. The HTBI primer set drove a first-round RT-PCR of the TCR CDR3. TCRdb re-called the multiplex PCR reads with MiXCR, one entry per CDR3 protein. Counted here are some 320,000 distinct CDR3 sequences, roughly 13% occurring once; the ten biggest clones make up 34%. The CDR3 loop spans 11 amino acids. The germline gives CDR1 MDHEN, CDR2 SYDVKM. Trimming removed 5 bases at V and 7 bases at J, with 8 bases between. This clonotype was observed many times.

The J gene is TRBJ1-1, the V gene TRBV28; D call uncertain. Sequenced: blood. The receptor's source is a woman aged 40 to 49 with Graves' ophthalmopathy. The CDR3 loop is CASSRRYEAFF. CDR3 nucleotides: TGTGCCAGCAGTCGACGGTATGAAGCTTTCTTT.